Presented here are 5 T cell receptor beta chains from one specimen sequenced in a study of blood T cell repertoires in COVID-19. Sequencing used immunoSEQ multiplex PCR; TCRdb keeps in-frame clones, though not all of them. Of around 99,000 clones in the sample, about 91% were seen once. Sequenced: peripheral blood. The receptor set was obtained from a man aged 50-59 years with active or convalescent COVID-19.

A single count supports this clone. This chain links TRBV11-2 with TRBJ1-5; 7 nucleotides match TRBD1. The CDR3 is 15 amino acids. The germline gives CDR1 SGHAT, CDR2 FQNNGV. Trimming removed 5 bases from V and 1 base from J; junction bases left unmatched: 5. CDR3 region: CASSRQGLSNQPQHF. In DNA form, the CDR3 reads TGTGCCAGCAGCCGACAGGGTTTAAGCAATCAGCCCCAGCATTTT.

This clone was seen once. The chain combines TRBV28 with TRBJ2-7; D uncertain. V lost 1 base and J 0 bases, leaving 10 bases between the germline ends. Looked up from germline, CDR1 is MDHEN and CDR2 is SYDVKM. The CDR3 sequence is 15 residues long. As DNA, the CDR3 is TGTGCCAGCAGTTTATCGCCAGGAAGCTCCTACGAGCAGTACTTC. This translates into CASSLSPGSSYEQYF. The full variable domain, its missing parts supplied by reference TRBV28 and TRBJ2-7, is DVKVTQSSRYLVKRTGEKVFLECVQDMDHENMFWYRQDPGLGLRLIYFSYDVKMKEKGDIPEGYSVSREKKERFSLILESASTNQTSMYLCASSLSPGSSYEQYFGPGTRLTVT.

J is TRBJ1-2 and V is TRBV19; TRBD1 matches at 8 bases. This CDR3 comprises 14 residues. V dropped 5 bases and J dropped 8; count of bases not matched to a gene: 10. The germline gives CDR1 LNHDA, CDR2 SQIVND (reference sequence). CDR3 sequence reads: CASSAGQAAGGYTF. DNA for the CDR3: TGTGCCAGTAGTGCGGGACAGGCTGCGGGGGGCTACACCTTC.

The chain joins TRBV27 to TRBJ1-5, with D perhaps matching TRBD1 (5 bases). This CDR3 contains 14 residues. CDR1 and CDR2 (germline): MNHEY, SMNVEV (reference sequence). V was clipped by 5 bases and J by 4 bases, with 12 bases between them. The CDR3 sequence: CASSPTSGNQPQHF. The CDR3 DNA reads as TGTGCCAGCAGTCCCACCTCAGGGAATCAGCCCCAGCATTTT.

CDR3 bases: TGTGCCAGCAGCTTAGATTGGGGAGGTGAGCAGTTCTTC. Protein product: CASSLDWGGEQFF. The chain is built from TRBV11-2 and TRBJ2-1; D is perhaps TRBD2 (6 bases). CDR3 length: 13 amino acids. The V gene's germline CDR1 is SGHAT and CDR2 FQNNGV. The V end was cut by 0 bases, the J end by 9 bases, with 9 bases between.